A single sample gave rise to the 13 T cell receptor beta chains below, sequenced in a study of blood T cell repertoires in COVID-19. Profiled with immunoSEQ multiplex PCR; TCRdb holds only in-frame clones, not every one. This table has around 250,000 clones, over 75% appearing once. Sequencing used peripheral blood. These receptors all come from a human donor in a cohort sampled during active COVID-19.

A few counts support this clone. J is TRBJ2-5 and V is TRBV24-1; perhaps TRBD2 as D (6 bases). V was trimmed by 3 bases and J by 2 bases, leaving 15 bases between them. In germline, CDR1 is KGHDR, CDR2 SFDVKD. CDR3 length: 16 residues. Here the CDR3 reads CATSDRPGLRQETQYF. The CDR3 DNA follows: TGTGCCACCAGTGATCGACCGGGACTCCGACAAGAGACCCAGTACTTC.

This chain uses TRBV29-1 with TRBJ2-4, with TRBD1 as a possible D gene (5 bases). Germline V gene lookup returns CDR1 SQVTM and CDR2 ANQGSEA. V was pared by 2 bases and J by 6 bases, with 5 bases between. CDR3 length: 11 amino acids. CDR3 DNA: TGCAGCGTTGAAAGGGGAAACATTCAGTACTTC. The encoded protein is CSVERGNIQYF.

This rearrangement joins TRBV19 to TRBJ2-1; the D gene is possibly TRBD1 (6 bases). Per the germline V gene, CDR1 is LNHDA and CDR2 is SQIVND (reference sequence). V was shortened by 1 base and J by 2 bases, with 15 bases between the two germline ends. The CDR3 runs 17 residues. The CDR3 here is CASSIGPDWTAYNEQFF. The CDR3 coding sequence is TGTGCCAGTAGTATAGGCCCGGACTGGACAGCCTACAATGAGCAGTTCTTC.

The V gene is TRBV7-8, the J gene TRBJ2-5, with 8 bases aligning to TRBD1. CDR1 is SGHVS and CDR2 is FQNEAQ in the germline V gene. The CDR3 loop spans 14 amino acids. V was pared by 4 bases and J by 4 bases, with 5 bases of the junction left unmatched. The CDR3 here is CASSYDRGIETQYF. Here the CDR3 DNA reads TGTGCCAGCAGCTACGACAGGGGAATAGAGACCCAGTACTTC.

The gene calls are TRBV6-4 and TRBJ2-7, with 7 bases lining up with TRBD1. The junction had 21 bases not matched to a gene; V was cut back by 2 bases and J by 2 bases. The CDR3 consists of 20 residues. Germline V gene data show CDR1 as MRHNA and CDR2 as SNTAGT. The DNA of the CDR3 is TGTGCCAGCAGTGACCCTCCCAATTTCAGACAGGGCGGAAAAACCTACGAGCAGTACTTC. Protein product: CASSDPPNFRQGGKTYEQYF.

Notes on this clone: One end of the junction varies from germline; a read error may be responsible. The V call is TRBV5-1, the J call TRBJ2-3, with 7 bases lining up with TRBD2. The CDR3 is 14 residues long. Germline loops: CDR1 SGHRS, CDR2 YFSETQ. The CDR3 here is CASSLTTSKDTQYF. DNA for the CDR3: TGCGCCAGCAGCTTGACGACTAGCAAAGATACGCAGTATTTT.

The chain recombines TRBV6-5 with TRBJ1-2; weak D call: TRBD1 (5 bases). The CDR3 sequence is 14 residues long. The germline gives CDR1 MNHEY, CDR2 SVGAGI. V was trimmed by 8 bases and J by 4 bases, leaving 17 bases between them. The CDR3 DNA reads TGTGCCAGCGGGATGGAGGGACGGATCTATGGCTACACCTTC. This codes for CASGMEGRIYGYTF.

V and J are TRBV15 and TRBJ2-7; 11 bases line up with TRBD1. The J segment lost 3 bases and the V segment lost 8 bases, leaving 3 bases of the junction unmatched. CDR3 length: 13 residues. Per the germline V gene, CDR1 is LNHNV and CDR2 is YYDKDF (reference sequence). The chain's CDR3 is CATGQGAVYEQYF. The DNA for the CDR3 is TGTGCCACCGGACAGGGGGCGGTCTACGAGCAGTACTTC.

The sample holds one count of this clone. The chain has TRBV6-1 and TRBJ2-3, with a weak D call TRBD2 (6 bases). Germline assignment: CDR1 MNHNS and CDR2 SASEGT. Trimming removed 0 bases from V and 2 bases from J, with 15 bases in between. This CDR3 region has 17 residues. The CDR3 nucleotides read TGTGCCAGCAGTGAAGCGATGTGGGAGGCGCCCACAGATACGCAGTATTTT. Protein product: CASSEAMWEAPTDTQYF.

The CDR3 DNA reads TGTGCCAGCAGCCGGGAGTTATTCAACACCGGGGAGCTGTTTTTT. It encodes CASSRELFNTGELFF. V gene TRBV7-2 combines with J gene TRBJ2-2; possibly TRBD2 for D (6 bases). Trimming stripped 5 bases from V and 2 bases from J, with 12 bases between. CDR1 is SGHTA, CDR2 FQGNSA, per germline. CDR3 length: 15 amino acids.

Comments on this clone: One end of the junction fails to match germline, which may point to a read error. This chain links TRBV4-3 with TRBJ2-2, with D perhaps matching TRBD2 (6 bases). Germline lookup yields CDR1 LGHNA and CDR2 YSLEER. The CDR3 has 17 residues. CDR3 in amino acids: CASSLRVGGSRSGELFF. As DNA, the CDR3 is TGCGCCAGTAGCCTCCGAGTGGGGGGATCAAGGTCCGGGGAGCTGTTTTTT.

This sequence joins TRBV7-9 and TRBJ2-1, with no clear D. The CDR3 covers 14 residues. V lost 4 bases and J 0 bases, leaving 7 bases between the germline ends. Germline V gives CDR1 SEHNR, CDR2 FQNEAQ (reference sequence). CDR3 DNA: TGTGCCAGCAGCTCGGAGAGCTCCTACAATGAGCAGTTCTTC. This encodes CASSSESSYNEQFF.

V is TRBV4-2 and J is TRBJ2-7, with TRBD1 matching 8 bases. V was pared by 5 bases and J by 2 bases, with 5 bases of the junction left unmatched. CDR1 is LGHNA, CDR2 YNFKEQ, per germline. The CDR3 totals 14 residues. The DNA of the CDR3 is TGTGCCAGCAGCAAAACGGACAGGGCCTACGAGCAGTACTTC. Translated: CASSKTDRAYEQYF.